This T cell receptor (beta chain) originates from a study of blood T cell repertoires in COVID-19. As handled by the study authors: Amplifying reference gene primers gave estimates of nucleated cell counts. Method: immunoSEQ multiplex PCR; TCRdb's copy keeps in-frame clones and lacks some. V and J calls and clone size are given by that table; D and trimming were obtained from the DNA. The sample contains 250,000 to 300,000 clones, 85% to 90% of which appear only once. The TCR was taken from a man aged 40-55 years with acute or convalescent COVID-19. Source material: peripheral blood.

The CDR3: CASSLDRQGKFYGYTF. CDR3 coding DNA: TGCGCCAGCAGCTTGGATAGACAGGGGAAATTCTATGGCTACACCTTC. This sequence joins TRBV5-1 and TRBJ1-2; 8 positions agree with TRBD1. CDR1 is SGHRS, CDR2 YFSETQ, per germline. The V gene end was trimmed by 0 bases and the J gene end by 4 bases; junction bases not matched to a gene: 8. This CDR3 region has 16 residues.